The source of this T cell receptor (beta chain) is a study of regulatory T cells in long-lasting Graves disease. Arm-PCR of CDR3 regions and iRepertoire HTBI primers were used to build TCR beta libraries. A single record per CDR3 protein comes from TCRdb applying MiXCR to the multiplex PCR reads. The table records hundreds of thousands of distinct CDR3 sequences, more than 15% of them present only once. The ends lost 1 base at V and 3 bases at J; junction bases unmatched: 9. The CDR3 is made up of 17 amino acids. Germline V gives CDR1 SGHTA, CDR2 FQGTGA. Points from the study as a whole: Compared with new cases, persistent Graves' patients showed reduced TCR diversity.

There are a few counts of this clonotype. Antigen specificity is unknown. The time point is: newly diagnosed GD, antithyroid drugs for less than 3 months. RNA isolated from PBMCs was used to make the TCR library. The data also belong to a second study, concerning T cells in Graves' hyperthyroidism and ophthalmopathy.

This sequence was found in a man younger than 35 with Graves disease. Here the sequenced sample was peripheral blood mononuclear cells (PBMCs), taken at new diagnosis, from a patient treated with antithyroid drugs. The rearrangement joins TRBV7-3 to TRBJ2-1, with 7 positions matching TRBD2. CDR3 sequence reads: CASSLKFERGLYNEQFF. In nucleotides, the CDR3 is TGTGCCAGCAGCTTAAAATTCGAGCGGGGACTCTACAATGAGCAGTTCTTC.